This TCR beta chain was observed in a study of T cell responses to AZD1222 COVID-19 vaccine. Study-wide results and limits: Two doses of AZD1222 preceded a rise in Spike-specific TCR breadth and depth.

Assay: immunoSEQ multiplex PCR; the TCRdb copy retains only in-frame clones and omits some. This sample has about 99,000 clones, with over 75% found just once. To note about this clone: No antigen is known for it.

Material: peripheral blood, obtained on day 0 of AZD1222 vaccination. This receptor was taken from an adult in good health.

The CDR3 here is CASSLWSGSGTYEQYF. CDR3 DNA sequence: TGTGCCAGCAGTTTATGGTCCGGATCCGGGACCTACGAGCAGTACTTC. The chain couples TRBV28 to TRBJ2-7, with TRBD2 as a possible D gene (5 bases). The germline CDR1 and CDR2 sequences are MDHEN and SYDVKM. V lost 0 bases, J lost 2 bases, and 14 bases lay in between. CDR3 size: 16 residues.